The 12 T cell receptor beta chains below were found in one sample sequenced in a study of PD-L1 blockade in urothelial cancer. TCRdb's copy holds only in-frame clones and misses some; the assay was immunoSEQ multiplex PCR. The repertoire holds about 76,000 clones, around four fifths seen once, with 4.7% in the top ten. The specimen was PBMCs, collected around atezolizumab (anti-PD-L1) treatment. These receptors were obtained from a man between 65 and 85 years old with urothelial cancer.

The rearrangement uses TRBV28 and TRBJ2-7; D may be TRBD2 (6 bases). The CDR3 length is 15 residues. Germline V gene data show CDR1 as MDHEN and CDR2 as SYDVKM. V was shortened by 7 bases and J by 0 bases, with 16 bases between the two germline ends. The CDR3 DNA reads TGTGCCAGCACCAAGGCAGGGACTTCCTCCTACGAGCAGTACTTC. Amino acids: CASTKAGTSSYEQYF.

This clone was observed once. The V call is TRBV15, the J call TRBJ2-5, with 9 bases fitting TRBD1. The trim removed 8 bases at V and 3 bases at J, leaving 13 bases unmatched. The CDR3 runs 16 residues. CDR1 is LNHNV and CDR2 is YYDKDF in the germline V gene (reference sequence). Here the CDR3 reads CATWRPGQGEKETQYF. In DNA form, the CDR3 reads TGTGCCACCTGGCGTCCGGGACAGGGAGAAAAAGAGACCCAGTACTTC.

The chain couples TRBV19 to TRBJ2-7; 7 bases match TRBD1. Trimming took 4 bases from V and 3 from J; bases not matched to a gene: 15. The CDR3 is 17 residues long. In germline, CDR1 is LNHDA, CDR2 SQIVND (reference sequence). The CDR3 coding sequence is TGTGCCAGTAGTACACTATCCCTGAACAGGGGAAGCTACGAGCAGTACTTC. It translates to CASSTLSLNRGSYEQYF.

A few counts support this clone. CDR3 residues: CASSLVGGLTEAFF. The CDR3 bases are TGTGCCAGCAGTTTAGTAGGAGGGCTCACTGAAGCTTTCTTT. The chain carries TRBV27 and TRBJ1-1, with unresolved D. This CDR3 contains 14 residues. V lost 2 bases to trimming and J lost 4 bases, with 11 bases between them. The V gene's germline CDR1 is MNHEY and CDR2 SMNVEV (reference sequence).

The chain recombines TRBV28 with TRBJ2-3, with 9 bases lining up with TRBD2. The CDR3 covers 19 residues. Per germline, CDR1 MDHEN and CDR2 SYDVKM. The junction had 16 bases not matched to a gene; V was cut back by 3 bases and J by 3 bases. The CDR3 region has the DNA TGTGCCAGCAGTTTTGGTATGGGGAGGGTCGCGGGAGGGACAGATACGCAGTATTTT. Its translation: CASSFGMGRVAGGTDTQYF.

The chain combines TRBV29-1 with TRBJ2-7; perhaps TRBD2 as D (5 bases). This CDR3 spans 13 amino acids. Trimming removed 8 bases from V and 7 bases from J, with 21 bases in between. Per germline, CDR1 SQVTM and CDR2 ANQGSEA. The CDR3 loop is CSIQIRGGWEQYF. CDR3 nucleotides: TGCAGCATCCAGATCCGGGGTGGGTGGGAGCAGTACTTC.

The CDR3 bases are TGTGCCAGCAGCTCCGGGACAGGGAGCGATACGCAGTATTTT. It specifies CASSSGTGSDTQYF. The chain has TRBV7-3 and TRBJ2-3; TRBD1 matches 9 bases. The CDR3 length is 14 residues. CDR1 SGHTA and CDR2 FQGTGA come from the germline V gene. V was clipped by 4 bases and J by 6 bases; unmatched bases: 5. The complete variable domain, with remaining parts taken from reference TRBV7-3 and TRBJ2-3, reads GAGVSQTPSNKVTEKGKYVELRCDPISGHTALYWYRQSLGQGPEFLIYFQGTGAADDSGLPNDRFFAVRPEGSVSTLKIQRTERGDSAVYLCASSSGTGSDTQYFGPGTRLTVL.

The chain's CDR3 is CASSVGRAYEQYF. Here the CDR3 DNA reads TGCGCCAGCAGTGTCGGGAGGGCCTACGAGCAGTACTTC. This rearrangement joins TRBV10-1 to TRBJ2-7; 8 positions agree with TRBD2. The CDR3 consists of 13 residues. V was pared by 4 bases and J by 2 bases, with 1 base of the junction left unmatched. Germline V CDR1 and CDR2: WNHNN, SYGVQD (reference sequence).

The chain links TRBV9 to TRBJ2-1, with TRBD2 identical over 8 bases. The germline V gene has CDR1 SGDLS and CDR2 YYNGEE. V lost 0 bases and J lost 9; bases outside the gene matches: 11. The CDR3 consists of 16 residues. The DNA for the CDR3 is TGTGCCAGCAGCGTAGGATCCAGCGGGAGAATCGTTGAGCAGTTCTTC. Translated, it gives CASSVGSSGRIVEQFF. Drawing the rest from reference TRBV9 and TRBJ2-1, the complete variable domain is DSGVTQTPKHLITATGQRVTLRCSPRSGDLSVYWYQQSLDQGLQFLIQYYNGEERAKGNILERFSAQQFPDLHSELNLSSLELGDSALYFCASSVGSSGRIVEQFFGPGTRLTVL.

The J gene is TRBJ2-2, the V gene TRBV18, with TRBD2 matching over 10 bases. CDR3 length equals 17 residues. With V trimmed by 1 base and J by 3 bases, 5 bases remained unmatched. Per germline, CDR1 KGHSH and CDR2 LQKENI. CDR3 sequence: CASSPRGLAGDTGELFF. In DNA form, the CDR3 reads TGTGCCAGCTCACCACGGGGGCTAGCGGGAGACACCGGGGAGCTGTTTTTT.

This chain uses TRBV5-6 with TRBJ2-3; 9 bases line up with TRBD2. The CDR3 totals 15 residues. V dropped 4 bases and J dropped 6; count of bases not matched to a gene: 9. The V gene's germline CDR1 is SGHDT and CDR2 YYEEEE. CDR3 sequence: CASSRPGLAFDTQYF. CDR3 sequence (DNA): TGTGCCAGCAGCCGCCCGGGACTAGCTTTTGATACGCAGTATTTT. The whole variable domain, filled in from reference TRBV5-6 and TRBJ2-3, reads DAGVTQSPTHLIKTRGQQVTLRCSPKSGHDTVSWYQQALGQGPQFIFQYYEEEERQRGNFPDRFSGHQFPNYSSELNVNALLLGDSALYLCASSRPGLAFDTQYFGPGTRLTVL.

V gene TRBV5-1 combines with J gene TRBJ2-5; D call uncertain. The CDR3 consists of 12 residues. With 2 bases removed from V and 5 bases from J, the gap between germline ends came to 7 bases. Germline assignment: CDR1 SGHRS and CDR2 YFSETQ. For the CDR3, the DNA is TGCGCCAGCAGCTTCCGTCGGGAGACCCAGTACTTC. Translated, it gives CASSFRRETQYF.